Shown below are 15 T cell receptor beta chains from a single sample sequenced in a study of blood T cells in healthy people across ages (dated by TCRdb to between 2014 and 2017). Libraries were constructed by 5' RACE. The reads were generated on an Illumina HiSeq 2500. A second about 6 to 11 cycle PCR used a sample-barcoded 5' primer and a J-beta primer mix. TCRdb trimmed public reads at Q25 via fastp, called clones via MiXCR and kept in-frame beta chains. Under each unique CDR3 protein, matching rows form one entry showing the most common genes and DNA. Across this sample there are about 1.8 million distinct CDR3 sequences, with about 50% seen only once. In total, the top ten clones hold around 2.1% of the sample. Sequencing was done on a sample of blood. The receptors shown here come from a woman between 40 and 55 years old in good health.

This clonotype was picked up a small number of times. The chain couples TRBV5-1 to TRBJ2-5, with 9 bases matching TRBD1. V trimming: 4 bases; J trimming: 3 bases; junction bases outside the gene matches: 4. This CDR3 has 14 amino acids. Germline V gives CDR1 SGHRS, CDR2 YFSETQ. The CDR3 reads CASSHGTGKETQYF. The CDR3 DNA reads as TGCGCCAGCAGCCACGGGACAGGGAAAGAGACCCAGTACTTC.

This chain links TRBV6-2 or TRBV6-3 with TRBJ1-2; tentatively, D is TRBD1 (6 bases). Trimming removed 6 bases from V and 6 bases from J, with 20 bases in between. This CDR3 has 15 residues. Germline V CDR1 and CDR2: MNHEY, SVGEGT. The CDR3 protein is CASSSYREAVDGYTF. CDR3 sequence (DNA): TGTGCCAGCAGCTCGTACAGGGAAGCGGTTGATGGCTACACCTTC.

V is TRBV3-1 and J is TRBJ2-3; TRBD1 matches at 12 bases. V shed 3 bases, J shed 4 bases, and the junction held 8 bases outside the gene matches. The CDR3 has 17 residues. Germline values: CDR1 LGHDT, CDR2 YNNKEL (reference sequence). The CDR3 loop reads CASSHRGTGGLPDTQYF. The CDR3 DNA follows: TGTGCCAGCAGCCATCGGGGGACAGGGGGCTTGCCAGATACGCAGTATTTT.

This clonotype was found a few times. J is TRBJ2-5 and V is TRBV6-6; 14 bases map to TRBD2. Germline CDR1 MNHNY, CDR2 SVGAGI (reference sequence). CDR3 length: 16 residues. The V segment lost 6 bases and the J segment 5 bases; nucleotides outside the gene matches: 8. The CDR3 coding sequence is TGTGCCAGCAGGGACCGACTAGCGGGGGGGCGTGAGACCCAGTACTTC. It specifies CASRDRLAGGRETQYF.

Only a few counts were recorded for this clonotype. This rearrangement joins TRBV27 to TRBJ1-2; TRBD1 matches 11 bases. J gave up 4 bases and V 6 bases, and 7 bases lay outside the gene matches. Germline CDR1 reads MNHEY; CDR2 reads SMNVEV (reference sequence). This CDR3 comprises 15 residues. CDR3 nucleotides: TGTGCCAGCAGCCCCGGACAGGGGGCCCCCTATGGCTACACCTTC. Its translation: CASSPGQGAPYGYTF.

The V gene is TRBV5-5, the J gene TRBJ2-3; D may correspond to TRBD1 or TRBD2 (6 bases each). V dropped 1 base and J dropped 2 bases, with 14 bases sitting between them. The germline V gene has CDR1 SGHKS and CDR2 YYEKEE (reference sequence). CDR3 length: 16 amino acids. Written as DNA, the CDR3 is TGTGCCAGCAGCTTGAGAACGGGGGCTCTCACAGATACGCAGTATTTT. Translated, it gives CASSLRTGALTDTQYF.

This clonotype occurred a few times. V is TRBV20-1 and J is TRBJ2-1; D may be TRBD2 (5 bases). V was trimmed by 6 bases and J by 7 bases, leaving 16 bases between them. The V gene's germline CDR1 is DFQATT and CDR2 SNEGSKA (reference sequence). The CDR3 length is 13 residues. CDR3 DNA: TGCAGTGCCCCTCCGAGTGGAGGTAATGAGCAGTTCTTC. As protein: CSAPPSGGNEQFF.

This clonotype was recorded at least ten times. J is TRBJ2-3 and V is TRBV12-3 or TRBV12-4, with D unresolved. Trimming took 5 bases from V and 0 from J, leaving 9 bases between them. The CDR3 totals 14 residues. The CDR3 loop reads CASSPRLSTDTQYF. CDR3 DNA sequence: TGTGCCAGCAGTCCTAGACTCAGCACAGATACGCAGTATTTT.

CDR3 in DNA: TGCGCCAGGCTTAGTTGGCGCGAGCAGTACTTC. Translated: CARLSWREQYF. The chain is built from TRBV5-1 and TRBJ2-7, with D unresolved. The V gene's germline CDR1 is SGHRS and CDR2 YFSETQ. The length of the CDR3 is 11 residues. V was trimmed by 8 bases and J by 6 bases, leaving 12 bases between them.

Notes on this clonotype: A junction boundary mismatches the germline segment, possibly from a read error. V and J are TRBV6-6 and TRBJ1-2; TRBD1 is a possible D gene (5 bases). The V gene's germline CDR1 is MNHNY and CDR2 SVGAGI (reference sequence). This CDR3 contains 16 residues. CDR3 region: CANSPRDGYSYNGYTF. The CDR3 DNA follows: TGTGCCAACAGTCCAAGGGACGGATACTCCTATAATGGCTACACCTTC.

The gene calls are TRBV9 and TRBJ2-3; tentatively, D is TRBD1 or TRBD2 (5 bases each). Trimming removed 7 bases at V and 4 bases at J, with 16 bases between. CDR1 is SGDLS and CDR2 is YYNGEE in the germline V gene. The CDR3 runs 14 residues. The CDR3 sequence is CASSLGMGADTQYF. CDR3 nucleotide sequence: TGTGCCAGCTCATTGGGCATGGGGGCAGATACGCAGTATTTT.

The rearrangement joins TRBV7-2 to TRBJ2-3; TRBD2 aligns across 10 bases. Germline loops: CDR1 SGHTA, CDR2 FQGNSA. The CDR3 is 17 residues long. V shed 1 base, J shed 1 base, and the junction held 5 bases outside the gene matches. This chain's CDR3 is CASSLVSSGGGTDTQYF. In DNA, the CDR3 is TGTGCCAGCAGCTTAGTCTCTAGCGGGGGAGGCACAGATACGCAGTATTTT. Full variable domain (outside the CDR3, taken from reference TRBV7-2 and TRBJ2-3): GAGVSQSPSNKVTEKGKDVELRCDPISGHTALYWYRQSLGQGLEFLIYFQGNSAPDKSGLPSDRFSAERTGGSVSTLTIQRTQQEDSAVYLCASSLVSSGGGTDTQYFGPGTRLTVL.

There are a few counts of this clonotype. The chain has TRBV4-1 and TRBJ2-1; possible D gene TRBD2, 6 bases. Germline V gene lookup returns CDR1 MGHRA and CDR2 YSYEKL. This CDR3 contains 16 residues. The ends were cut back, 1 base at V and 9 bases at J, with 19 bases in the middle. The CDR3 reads CASSQVGTSRRGEQFF. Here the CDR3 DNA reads TGCGCCAGCAGCCAAGTCGGGACTTCCCGAAGGGGTGAGCAGTTCTTC.

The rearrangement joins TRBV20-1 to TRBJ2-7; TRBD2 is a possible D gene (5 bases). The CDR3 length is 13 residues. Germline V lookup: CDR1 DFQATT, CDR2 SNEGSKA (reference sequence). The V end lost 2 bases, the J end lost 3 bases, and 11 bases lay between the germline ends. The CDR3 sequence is CSARKEGLYEQYF. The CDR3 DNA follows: TGCAGTGCTAGAAAAGAGGGCCTCTACGAGCAGTACTTC.

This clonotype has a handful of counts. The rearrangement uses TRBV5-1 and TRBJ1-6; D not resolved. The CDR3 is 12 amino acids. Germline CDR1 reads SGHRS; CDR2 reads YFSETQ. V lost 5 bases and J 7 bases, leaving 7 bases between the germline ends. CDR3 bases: TGCGCCAGCAGATCCGGGAATTCACCCCTCCACTTT. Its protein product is CASRSGNSPLHF.